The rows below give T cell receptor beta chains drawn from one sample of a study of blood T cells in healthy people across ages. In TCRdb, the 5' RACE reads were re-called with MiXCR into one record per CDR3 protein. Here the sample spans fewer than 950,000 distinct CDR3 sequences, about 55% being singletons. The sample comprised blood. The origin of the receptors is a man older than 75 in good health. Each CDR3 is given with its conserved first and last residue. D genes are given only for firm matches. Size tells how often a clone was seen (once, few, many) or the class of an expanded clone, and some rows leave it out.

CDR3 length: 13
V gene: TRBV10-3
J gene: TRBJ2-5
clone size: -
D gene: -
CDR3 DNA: TGTGCCATCAGTACGGGCCCGGGAGAGACCCAGTACTTC
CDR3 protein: CAISTGPGETQYF

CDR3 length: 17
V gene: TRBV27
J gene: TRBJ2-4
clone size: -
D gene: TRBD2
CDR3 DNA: TGTGCCAGCAGTTTATTCGCGGGAGGGGCACAAGGTATAGAGCAGTACTTC
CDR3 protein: CASSLFAGGAQGIEQYF

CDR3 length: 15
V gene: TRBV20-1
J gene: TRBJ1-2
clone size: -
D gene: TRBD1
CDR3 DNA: TGCAGTGCTAGAGTTGCGGGACAGGGGGCGAGAGGCTACACCTTC
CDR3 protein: CSARVAGQGARGYTF

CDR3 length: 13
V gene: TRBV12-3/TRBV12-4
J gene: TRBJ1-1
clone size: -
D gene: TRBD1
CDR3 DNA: TGTGCCAGCCAAAGGGGGCAGAACACTGAAGCTTTCTTT
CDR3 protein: CASQRGQNTEAFF

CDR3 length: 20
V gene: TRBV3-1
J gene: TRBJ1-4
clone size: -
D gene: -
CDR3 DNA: TGTGCCAGCAGCCAAGTGATGTTGTGGAGACAGACATCAACTAATGAAAAACTGTTTTTT
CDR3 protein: CASSQVMLWRQTSTNEKLFF

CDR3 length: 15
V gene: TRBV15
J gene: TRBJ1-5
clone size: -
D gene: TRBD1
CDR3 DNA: TGTGCCACCAGCAGAGCAGGGACAGGTAATCAGCCCCAGCATTTT
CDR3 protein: CATSRAGTGNQPQHF

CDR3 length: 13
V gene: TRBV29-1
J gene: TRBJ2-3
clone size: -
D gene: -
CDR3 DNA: TGCAGCGTCCTTCGGATGGGGGGCAGATACGCGTATTTT
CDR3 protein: CSVLRMGGRYAYF

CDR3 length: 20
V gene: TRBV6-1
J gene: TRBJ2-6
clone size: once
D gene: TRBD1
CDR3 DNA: TGTGCCAGCAGACAGTACACAGGGGGCCCCCTCAGCTCTGGGGCCAACGTCCTGACTTTC
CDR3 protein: CASRQYTGGPLSSGANVLTF

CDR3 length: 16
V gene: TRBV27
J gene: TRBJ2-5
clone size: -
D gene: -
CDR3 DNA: TGTGCCAGCAGTTTTGTTGGGACACCATTAAAAGAGACCCAGTACTTC
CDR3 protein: CASSFVGTPLKETQYF

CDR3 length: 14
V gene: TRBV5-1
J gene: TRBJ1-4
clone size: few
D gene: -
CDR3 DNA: TGCGCCAGCAGCCAGCCGGGACCTCTGGAAAAACTGTTTTTT
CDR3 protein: CASSQPGPLEKLFF

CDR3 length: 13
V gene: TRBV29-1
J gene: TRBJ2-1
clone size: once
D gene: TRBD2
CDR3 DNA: TGCAGCGTTGGTGTGGGGGGGTGGGCTGAGCAGTTCTTC
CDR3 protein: CSVGVGGWAEQFF

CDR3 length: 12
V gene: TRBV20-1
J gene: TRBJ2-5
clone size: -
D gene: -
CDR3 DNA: TGCAGTGCCCGCCCCACAGAAGAGACCCAGTACTTC
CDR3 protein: CSARPTEETQYF

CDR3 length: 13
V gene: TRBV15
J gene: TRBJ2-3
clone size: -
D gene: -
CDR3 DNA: TGTGCCACCAGCAGAGATTCGGGCGATACGCAGTATTTT
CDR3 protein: CATSRDSGDTQYF

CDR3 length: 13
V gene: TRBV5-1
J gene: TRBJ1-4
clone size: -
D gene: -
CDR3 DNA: TGCGCCAGCAAGCGGTCAGATAATGAAAAACTGTTTTTT
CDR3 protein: CASKRSDNEKLFF

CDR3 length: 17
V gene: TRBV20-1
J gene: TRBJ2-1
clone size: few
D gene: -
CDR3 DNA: TGCAGTGCTAGAGATGAATTCGGGACCGCTAACTACAATGAGCAGTTCTTC
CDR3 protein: CSARDEFGTANYNEQFF

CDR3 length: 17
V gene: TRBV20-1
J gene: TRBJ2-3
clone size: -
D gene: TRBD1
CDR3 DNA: TGCAGTGCTAGAGCTCTGGAACCGACAGGGGTTTGGGATACGCAGTATTTT
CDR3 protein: CSARALEPTGVWDTQYF

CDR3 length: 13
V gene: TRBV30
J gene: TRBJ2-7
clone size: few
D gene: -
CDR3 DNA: TGTGCCTGGAGTGTACCCGGGATCGGCGAGCAGTACTTC
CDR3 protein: CAWSVPGIGEQYF

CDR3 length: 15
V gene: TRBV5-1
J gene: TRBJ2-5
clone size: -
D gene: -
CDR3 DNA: TGCGCCAGCAGCCCCCCGGCGGACAGAAGAGAGACCCAGTACTTC
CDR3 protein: CASSPPADRRETQYF

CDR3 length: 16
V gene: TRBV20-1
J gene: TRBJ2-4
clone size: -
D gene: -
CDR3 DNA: TGCAGTGCCCCCCCTGGGGGCCCTCGGGGCAAAAACATTCAGTACTTC
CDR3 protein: CSAPPGGPRGKNIQYF

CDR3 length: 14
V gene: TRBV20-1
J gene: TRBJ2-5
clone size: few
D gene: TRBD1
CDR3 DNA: TGCAGTGCCACCCGGGACAGGGATCAAGAGACCCAGTACTTC
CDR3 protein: CSATRDRDQETQYF

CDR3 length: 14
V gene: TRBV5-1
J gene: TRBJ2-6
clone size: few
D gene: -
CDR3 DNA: TGCGCCAGCAGCTTGGACCCTGGGGCCAACGTCCTGACTTTC
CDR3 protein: CASSLDPGANVLTF

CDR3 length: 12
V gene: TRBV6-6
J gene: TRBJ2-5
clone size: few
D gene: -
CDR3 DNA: TGTGCCAGCCAAAACAGCCAAGAGACCCAGTACTTC
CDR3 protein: CASQNSQETQYF

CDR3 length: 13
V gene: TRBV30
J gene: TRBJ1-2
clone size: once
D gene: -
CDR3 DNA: TGTGCCTGGGAACTGGACACCACCTATGGCTACACCTTC
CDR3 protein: CAWELDTTYGYTF

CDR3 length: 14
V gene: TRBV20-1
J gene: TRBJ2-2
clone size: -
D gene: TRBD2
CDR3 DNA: TGCAGTGCCCCGGGGGGGAGGTTTGCCGGGGAGCTGTTTTTT
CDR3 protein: CSAPGGRFAGELFF

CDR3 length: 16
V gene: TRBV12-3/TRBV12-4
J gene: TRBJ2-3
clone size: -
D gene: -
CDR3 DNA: TGTGCCAGCAGTCACGGTGGGACGCCTGTAGGCAGATACGCGTATTTT
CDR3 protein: CASSHGGTPVGRYAYF

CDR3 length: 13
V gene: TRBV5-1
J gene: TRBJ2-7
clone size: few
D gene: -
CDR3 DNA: TGCGCCAGCAGCTTGGGCCAGGGGTTCCAACAGTACTTC
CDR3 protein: CASSLGQGFQQYF

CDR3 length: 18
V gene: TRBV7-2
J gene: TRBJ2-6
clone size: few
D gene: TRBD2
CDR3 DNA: TGTGCCAGCAGCTTAGGGATAGCGGGGAGCTCTGGGGCCAACGTCCTGACTTTC
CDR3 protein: CASSLGIAGSSGANVLTF

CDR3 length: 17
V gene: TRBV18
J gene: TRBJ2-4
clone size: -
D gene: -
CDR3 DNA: TGTGCCAGCTCACCCCCAGGTGGTCCTGGGACCAAAAACATTCAGTACTTC
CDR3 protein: CASSPPGGPGTKNIQYF

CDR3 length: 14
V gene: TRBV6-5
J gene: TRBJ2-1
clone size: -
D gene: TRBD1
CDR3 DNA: TGTGCCAGCGCGACGACACAGGGGGCGAATGAGCAGTTCTTC
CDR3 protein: CASATTQGANEQFF

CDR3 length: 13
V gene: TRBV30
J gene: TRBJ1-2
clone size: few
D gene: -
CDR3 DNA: TGTGCCTGGAGTGTGTCTCGGGGGGATGGCTACACCTTC
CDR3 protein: CAWSVSRGDGYTF

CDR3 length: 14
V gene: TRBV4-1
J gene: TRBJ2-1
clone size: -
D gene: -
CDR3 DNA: TGCGCCAGCACCAAGAACCCCACGACTGGGGAGCAGTTCTTC
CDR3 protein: CASTKNPTTGEQFF

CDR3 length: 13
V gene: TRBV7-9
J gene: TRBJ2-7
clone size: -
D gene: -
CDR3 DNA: TGTGCCAGCAGCTTAGGGGACCCCTACGAGCAGTACTTC
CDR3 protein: CASSLGDPYEQYF

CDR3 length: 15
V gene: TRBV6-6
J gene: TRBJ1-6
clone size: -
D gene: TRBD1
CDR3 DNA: TGTGCCAGCAGTTACCTGGGACAGGGCAGGTCACCCCTCCACTTT
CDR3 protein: CASSYLGQGRSPLHF

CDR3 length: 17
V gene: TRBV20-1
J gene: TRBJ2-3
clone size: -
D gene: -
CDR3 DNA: TGCAGTGCTGTTCGCCTGTCGGGCCCGCCCCGCACAGATACGCAGTATTTT
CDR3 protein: CSAVRLSGPPRTDTQYF

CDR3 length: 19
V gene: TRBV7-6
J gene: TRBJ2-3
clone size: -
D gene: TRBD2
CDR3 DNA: TGTGCCAGCAGCTTAGGAAGGCCCGGGACTAGCGGGGTCACAGATACGCAGTATTTT
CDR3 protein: CASSLGRPGTSGVTDTQYF

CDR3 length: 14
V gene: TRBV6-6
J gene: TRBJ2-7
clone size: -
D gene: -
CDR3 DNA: TGTGCCGGCAGTTACGTAGGGAGGACTTACGAGCAGTACTTC
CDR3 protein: CAGSYVGRTYEQYF

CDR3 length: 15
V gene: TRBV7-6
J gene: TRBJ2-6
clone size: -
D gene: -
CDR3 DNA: TGTGCCAGCAGCCCCGCGGGTTCTGTGGCCAACGTCCTGACTTTC
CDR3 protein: CASSPAGSVANVLTF

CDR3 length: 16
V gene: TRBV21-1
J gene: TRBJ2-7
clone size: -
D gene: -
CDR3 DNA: TGTGCCAGCAGCAAGAGGACTAGCGGGAACTCCTACGAGCAGTACTTC
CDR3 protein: CASSKRTSGNSYEQYF

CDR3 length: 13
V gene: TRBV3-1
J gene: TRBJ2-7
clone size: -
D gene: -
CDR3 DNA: TGTGCCAGCAGCCAAGATCCCGGGGCTGAGCAGTACTTC
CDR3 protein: CASSQDPGAEQYF

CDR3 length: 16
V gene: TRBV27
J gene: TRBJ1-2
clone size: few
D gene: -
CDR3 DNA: TGTGCCAGCAGTCCCACCCTAGGGGAATCTAACTATGGCTACACCTTC
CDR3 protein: CASSPTLGESNYGYTF

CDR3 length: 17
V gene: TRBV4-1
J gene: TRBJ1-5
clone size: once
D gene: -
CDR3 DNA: TGCGCCAGCAGCCAAGAGGGAGCCCGGGCCGTTGGGCAGCCCCAGCATTTT
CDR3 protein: CASSQEGARAVGQPQHF

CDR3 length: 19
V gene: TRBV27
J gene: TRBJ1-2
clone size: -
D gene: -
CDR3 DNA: TGTGCCAGCAGTTTATCATCACCGGGACCCGGGAGTTTTAACTATGGCTACACCTTC
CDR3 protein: CASSLSSPGPGSFNYGYTF